The present T cell receptor (beta chain) was sequenced within a study of T-cell reconstitution after alpha-beta-depleted transplantation in children. General study results and limits: By about two months after transplant, alpha-beta T cells reportedly arose from several hundred graft clones that had expanded.

Concerning this clonotype itself: The antigen is not known.

The CDR3 loop spans 15 amino acids. V lost 1 base, J lost 0 bases, and 8 bases lay in between. In germline, CDR1 is SGHVS, CDR2 FQNEAQ. As it was prepared, the TCRbeta library received unique molecular identifiers. TCRdb redid the calling of the PCR reads with MiXCR, one entry per CDR3 protein. The sample lists hundreds of thousands of distinct CDR3 sequences, about 16% occurring once. Here the sequenced sample was PBMCs, mostly from graft donor cells, taken 360 days after TCRalphabeta/CD19-depleted stem cell transplant. The chain carries TRBV7-8 and TRBJ2-3, with unresolved D. The receptor's source is a boy younger than two who had a stem cell transplant for Wiskott-Aldrich syndrome, so the T cells may come from the graft donor. CDR3 sequence (DNA): TGTGCCAGCAGCTTAGTAGGGCACAGCACAGATACGCAGTATTTT. This gives the protein CASSLVGHSTDTQYF.